The clone carrying this T cell receptor beta chain was seen once. Germline-derived CDR1 and CDR2 are MNHNS and SASEGT. The length of the CDR3 is 15 residues. The ends lost 6 bases at V and 4 bases at J; junction bases unmatched: 8. Clones were sequenced by immunoSEQ multiplex PCR, and TCRdb holds only the in-frame ones, with some missing. The table includes over 850,000 clones, about 80% detected once. The entry originates in a study of shared clonotypes between healthy human individuals. HIV-negative, healthy adults without recent acute infections or vaccinations were the donors. This clonotype was obtained from a man aged 18 to 30 in good health. Some clones in this sample may be carry-over from other donors' samples. Sequencing was carried out using memory CD4+ T cells from PBMCs. Subset in this sample: CD45RA-negative fraction. V usage is TRBV6-1 and J usage is TRBJ1-4; TRBD1 agrees at 7 bases. The CDR3, as DNA: TGTGCCAGCAGGGTCTCGACAGGGTATAATGAAAAACTGTTTTTT. Translation: CASRVSTGYNEKLFF.